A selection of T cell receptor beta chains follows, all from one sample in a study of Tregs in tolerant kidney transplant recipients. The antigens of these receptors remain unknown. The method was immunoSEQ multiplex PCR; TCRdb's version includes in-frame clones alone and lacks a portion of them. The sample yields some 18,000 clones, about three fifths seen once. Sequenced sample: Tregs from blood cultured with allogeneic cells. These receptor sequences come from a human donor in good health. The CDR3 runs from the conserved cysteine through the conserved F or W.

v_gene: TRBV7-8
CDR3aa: CASSFQGWRSFSYEQYF

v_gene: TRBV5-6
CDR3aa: CASSPGSSQETQYF

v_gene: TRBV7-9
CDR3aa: CASSLSQGETQYF

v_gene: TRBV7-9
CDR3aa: CASSFTQGGGETQYF

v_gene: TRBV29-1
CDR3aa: CSVEAQGTDTQYF

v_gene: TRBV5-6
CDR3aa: CASSLKAGGYTGELFF

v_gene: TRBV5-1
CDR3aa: CASSRQGGTDTQYF

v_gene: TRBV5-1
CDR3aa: CASSPRDGAYEQYF

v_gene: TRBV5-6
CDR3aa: CASSALAGGAYEQYF

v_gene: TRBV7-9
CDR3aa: CASSPGREGTNYEQYF

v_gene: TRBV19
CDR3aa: CASSIFGVANQPQHF

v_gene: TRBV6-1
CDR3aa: CASSELNEQYF

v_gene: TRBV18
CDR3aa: CASPPMLGGELFF

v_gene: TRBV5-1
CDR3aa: CASSLQSYNEQFF

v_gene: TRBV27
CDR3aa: CASSLRYRYTDTQYF

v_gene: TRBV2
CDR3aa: CASRAARGASTEAFF

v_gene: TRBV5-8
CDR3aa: CASSLGSLDTQYF

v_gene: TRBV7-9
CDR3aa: CASTRYRDTYYEQYF

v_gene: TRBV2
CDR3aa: CASKQGNSNQPQHF

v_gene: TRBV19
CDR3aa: CASSRFTSGTDTQYF

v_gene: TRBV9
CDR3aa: CASSVGPRTQETQYF

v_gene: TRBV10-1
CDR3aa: CASSVQGFPSDTQYF

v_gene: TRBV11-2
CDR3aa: CASSRGQLRETQYF

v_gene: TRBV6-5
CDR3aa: CASSYGDRVGGYTF

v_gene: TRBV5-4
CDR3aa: CASSPRTGSSYEQYF

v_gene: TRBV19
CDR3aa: CASSLLTGGYPEPQHF

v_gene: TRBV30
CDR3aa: CAWSADRGFNTEAFF

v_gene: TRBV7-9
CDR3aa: CASSRLDEQFF

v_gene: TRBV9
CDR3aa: CASSVDKDGYTF

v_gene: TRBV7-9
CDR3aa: CASSLGLVGNTAGYGYTF

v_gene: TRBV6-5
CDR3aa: CASSFGTANTEAFF

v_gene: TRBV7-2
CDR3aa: CASSLQPWVTEAFF

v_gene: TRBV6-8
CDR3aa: CASSYSNWTGVHYGYTF

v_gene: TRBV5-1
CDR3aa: CASSSTAGVYEQYF

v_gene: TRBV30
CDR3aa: CAWSAPLNAFF

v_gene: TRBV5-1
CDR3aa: CASSLQGGPWETQYF

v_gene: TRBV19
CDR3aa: CASSTGQGALAGPYEQYF